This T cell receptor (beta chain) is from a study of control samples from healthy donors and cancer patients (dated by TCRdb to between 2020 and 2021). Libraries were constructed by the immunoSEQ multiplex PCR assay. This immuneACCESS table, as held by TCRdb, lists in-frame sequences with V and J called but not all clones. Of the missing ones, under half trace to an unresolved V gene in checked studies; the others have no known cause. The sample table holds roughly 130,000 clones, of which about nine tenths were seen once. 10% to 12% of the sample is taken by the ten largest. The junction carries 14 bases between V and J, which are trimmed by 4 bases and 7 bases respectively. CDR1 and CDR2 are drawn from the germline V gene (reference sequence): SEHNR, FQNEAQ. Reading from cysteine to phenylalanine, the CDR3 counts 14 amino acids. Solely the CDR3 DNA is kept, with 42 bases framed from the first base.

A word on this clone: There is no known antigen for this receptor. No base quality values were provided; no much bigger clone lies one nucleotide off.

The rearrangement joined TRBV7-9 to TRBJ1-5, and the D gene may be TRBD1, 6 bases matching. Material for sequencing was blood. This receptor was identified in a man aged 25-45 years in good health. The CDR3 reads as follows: CASSSTGGPQPQHF. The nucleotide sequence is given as TGTGCCAGCAGCTCCACGGGGGGCCCCCAGCCCCAGCATTTT.